The clone carrying this T cell receptor beta chain has just a few counts. Its antigen remains unknown. Reverse transcribing all isolated RNA meant expressed TCRB transcripts were sequenced. Measured with immunoSEQ multiplex PCR; TCRdb has only the in-frame clones, and not every one. Of under 250,000 clones listed, roughly 14% are singletons. This entry comes from a study of beta chain features in type 1 diabetes. Study findings and constraints: Researchers report that Type 1 diabetes patients had moderately but significantly shorter TCRB CDR3s across all four CD4+ subsets.

Per the germline V gene, CDR1 is ENHRY and CDR2 is SYGVKD. V was clipped by 5 bases and J by 3 bases, with 11 bases between them. The CDR3 consists of 14 residues. The TCR comes from a man aged 25-45 years with type 1 diabetes. The specimen was naive CD4+ T cells from blood. The chain joins TRBV10-3 to TRBJ1-5, with TRBD1 as a possible D gene (6 bases). In DNA form, the CDR3 reads TGTGCCATCAGTCCCGACAGGAACAATCAGCCCCAGCATTTT. Amino acids: CAISPDRNNQPQHF.